A selection of T cell receptor beta chains follows, all from one sample in a study of T cell responses to AZD1222 COVID-19 vaccine. Assay used: immunoSEQ multiplex PCR; TCRdb lists only in-frame clones, some missing. The repertoire consists of tens of thousands of clones, with around four fifths occurring once and the leading ten covering about 1.3%. This material consisted of peripheral blood, taken 28 days after the second AZD1222 dose. These receptors were taken from an adult who received the AZD1222 COVID-19 vaccine. Each CDR3 is given without its conserved first and last residue.

V gene: TRBV20-1; J gene: TRBJ1-3; CDR3 protein: SASVAGNTIY
V gene: TRBV5-5; J gene: TRBJ2-7; CDR3 protein: ASSTAGTHEQY
V gene: TRBV28; J gene: TRBJ1-1; CDR3 protein: ASSSSGRAEAF
V gene: TRBV27; J gene: TRBJ2-7; CDR3 protein: ASSWAGTPIPEQY
V gene: TRBV21-1; J gene: TRBJ2-7; CDR3 protein: ASSKIAESGTNFTYEQY
V gene: TRBV5-1; J gene: TRBJ2-5; CDR3 protein: ASSLQGAQTQY
V gene: TRBV19; J gene: TRBJ2-3; CDR3 protein: ASSGGLEGTPSTDTQY
V gene: TRBV3-1/TRBV3-2; J gene: TRBJ1-1; CDR3 protein: ASSQVMVNTEAF
V gene: TRBV7-9; J gene: TRBJ2-3; CDR3 protein: ASSLRDTDTQY
V gene: TRBV7-3; J gene: TRBJ2-1; CDR3 protein: ASSPYPGQNNEQF
V gene: TRBV29-1; J gene: TRBJ1-4; CDR3 protein: SVESRDRANEKLF
V gene: TRBV28; J gene: TRBJ1-1; CDR3 protein: ASSPGTGVENTEAF
V gene: TRBV9; J gene: TRBJ2-3; CDR3 protein: ASSVSGDTDTQY